A selection of T cell receptor beta chains follows, all from one sample in a study of Ad26.COV2.S vaccination and SARS-CoV-2 variants. The data were produced by immunoSEQ multiplex PCR, yet TCRdb's version contains in-frame clones alone and is incomplete. The sample consists of about 440,000 clones, 80% to 95% of them appearing once. This specimen consisted of peripheral blood, obtained in a trial of Ad26.COV2.S vaccine versus placebo. These receptors originate from a person aged 18-65 years who received the Ad26.COV2.S COVID-19 vaccine or a placebo. The CDR3 runs from the conserved cysteine through the conserved F or W. Each record gives: J gene, clone size, V gene, D gene, CDR3 DNA, CDR3 protein. D genes are given only for firm matches. Expanded clones are given a class, and other clones once, few, many or no size at all.

TRBJ2-5,NA,TRBV5-4,TRBD1,TGTGCCAGCAGCGTGGACAGGGGAGAGACCCAGTACTTC,CASSVDRGETQYF
TRBJ2-5,NA,TRBV19,TRBD2,TGTGCCAGTAGTAGCCGGACTAGCGGGACTTACCAAGAGACCCAGTACTTC,CASSSRTSGTYQETQYF
TRBJ2-5,NA,TRBV19,NA,TGTGCCAGTAGTTCCCTGGGGAGCGGACCTAAACAAGAGACCCAGTACTTC,CASSSLGSGPKQETQYF
TRBJ2-2,NA,TRBV6-4,NA,TGTGCCAGCAGTGCCGAAATCACCGGGGAGCTGTTTTTT,CASSAEITGELFF
TRBJ2-3,NA,TRBV5-4,TRBD2,TGTGCCAGCAGCTTGGCCGGGAGGTCCACCACAGATACGCAGTATTTT,CASSLAGRSTTDTQYF
TRBJ2-1,NA,TRBV2,NA,TGTGCCAACCTGCTAGGTTTGGCCCAGTTCTTC,CANLLGLAQFF
TRBJ2-5,NA,TRBV14,TRBD2,TGTGCCAGCAGCCGAGAGCTAGCGGGAGTAGAGACCCAGTACTTC,CASSRELAGVETQYF
TRBJ2-3,NA,TRBV24-1,NA,TGTGCCACCAGTGAACCAGCGGGTTACACAGATACGCAGTATTTT,CATSEPAGYTDTQYF
TRBJ2-3,NA,TRBV18,TRBD2,TGTGCCAGCTCACTAAACCGTGGGCGGGAGGCCCTGATTTTT,CASSLNRGREALIF
TRBJ2-1,NA,TRBV27,NA,TGTGCCAGCAGTTTACGAACAAATGAGCAGTTCTTC,CASSLRTNEQFF
TRBJ2-1,NA,TRBV5-4,NA,TGTGCCAGCAGCTCCGGGCCGCCGGATTCCTACAATGAGCAGTTCTTC,CASSSGPPDSYNEQFF
TRBJ2-2,NA,TRBV5-6,NA,TGTGCCAGCAGCTCAGGAAACACCGGGGAGCTGTTTTTT,CASSSGNTGELFF
TRBJ1-6,few,TRBV27,TRBD1,TGTGCCAGCAGTCCGCGACAGGGGGAGAGATCACCCCTCCACTTT,CASSPRQGERSPLHF
TRBJ2-2,NA,TRBV7-6,NA,TGTGCCAGCAGCTTATCACGCCGGGGGAACACCGGGGAGCTGTTTTTT,CASSLSRRGNTGELFF
TRBJ1-1,NA,TRBV7-9,NA,TGTGCCAGCAGCTTAGAAGGGACAACTGAAGCTTTCTTT,CASSLEGTTEAFF
TRBJ1-3,NA,TRBV7-9,NA,TGTGCCAGCAGCTTATTGGGGGTCCTCGGAAACACCATATATTTT,CASSLLGVLGNTIYF
TRBJ2-7,NA,TRBV25-1,TRBD1,TGTGCCAGCAGGGGACAGGGGAGGTACGAGCAGTACTTC,CASRGQGRYEQYF
TRBJ2-7,NA,TRBV18,NA,TGTGCCAGCTCCCTAGGGACCTCCCGGGAGCAGTACTTC,CASSLGTSREQYF
TRBJ2-3,NA,TRBV6-1,TRBD2,TGTGCCAGCAGTGCCAGGACTAGCGGAGCCGCAGATACGCAGTATTTT,CASSARTSGAADTQYF
TRBJ2-1,NA,TRBV7-8,NA,TGTGCCAGCAGCTCGCGTGGCAGCCCTAAGGATTCCCACAATGAGCAGTTCTTC,CASSSRGSPKDSHNEQFF
TRBJ2-2,NA,TRBV9,TRBD2,TGTGCCAGCAGCGTAGTCCCTAGCGGGAGTGGGACCGGGGAGCTGTTTTTT,CASSVVPSGSGTGELFF
TRBJ2-7,NA,TRBV6-5,NA,TGTGCCAGCAGATCCCAGCGGGCGGGGGAGCAGTACTTC,CASRSQRAGEQYF
TRBJ2-3,NA,TRBV6-2/TRBV6-3,NA,TGTGCCAGCAGTAGGACTAACACAGATACGCAGTATTTT,CASSRTNTDTQYF
TRBJ2-7,NA,TRBV25-1,NA,TGTGCCAGCAAACGGCAAAGGGGCGAGCAGTACTTC,CASKRQRGEQYF
TRBJ1-5,few,TRBV7-9,TRBD1,TGTGCCAGCAGCCGGACAGGTAGCATTCAGCCCCAGCATTTT,CASSRTGSIQPQHF
TRBJ2-7,once,TRBV2,NA,TGTGCCAGCAGTGAAGACAGGGCCCGCGAGCAGTACTTC,CASSEDRAREQYF
TRBJ2-7,NA,TRBV12-5,TRBD2,TGTGCTAGTGGTTTTGAACTAGCGGGCTCCTACGAGCAGTACTTC,CASGFELAGSYEQYF
TRBJ2-3,once,TRBV27,NA,TGTGCCACCCAACCCCGTAGCATCAATACGCAGTATTTT,CATQPRSINTQYF
TRBJ2-2,few,TRBV6-4,TRBD2,TGTGCCAGCACCCGACTAGCGGGAGACACCGGGGAGCTGTTTTTT,CASTRLAGDTGELFF
TRBJ2-7,NA,TRBV6-5,TRBD2,TGTGCCAGCAGAGACGGGACTAGCGGTACCTACGAGCAGTACTTC,CASRDGTSGTYEQYF
TRBJ2-1,NA,TRBV20-1,NA,TGCAGTGCTAGTCCAGCACAGTACAATGAGCAGTTCTTC,CSASPAQYNEQFF
TRBJ2-3,NA,TRBV5-1,NA,TGCGCCAGCAGCTTAACAGTCACAGATACGCAGTATTTT,CASSLTVTDTQYF
TRBJ2-7,NA,TRBV28,NA,TGTGCCAGCAGTTTATCGGACGAGCAGTACTTC,CASSLSDEQYF
TRBJ1-6,NA,TRBV27,NA,TGTGCCAGCAGCCTCACGGGGGAGGGGTGGAATAATTCACCCCTCCACTTT,CASSLTGEGWNNSPLHF
TRBJ2-7,NA,TRBV29-1,NA,TGCAGCGTTCGGGCCTCCTACGAGCAGTACTTC,CSVRASYEQYF
TRBJ2-5,few,TRBV19,NA,TGTGCCAGTAGTATCCTAGCGTTCCAAGAGACCCAGTACTTC,CASSILAFQETQYF
TRBJ2-2,NA,TRBV10-3,NA,TGTGCCATCAGTCAGGGCACCGGGGAGCTGTTTTTT,CAISQGTGELFF
TRBJ2-7,few,TRBV11-1,TRBD2,TGTGCCAGCAGAAAAGCGGCGGGAGGCTCCTACGAGCAGTACTTC,CASRKAAGGSYEQYF
TRBJ2-3,NA,TRBV5-8,NA,TGTGCCAGCACTCCGGGAGCGGGCACAGATACGCAGTATTTT,CASTPGAGTDTQYF
TRBJ2-6,NA,TRBV5-4,TRBD2,TGTGCCAGCAGCTCGAGAACGCTAGCGGCCCCCTCTGGGGCCAACGTCCTGACTTTC,CASSSRTLAAPSGANVLTF
TRBJ2-7,NA,TRBV19,NA,TGTGCCAGTGCGATAGGCCTACGACCCTACGAGCAGTACTTC,CASAIGLRPYEQYF
TRBJ2-1,NA,TRBV29-1,NA,TGCAGCGTTGAGACGAATGAGCAGTTCTTC,CSVETNEQFF
TRBJ2-1,NA,TRBV27,NA,TGTGCCAGCAGTTACTCGGGAGTCGGAAATGAGCAGTTCTTC,CASSYSGVGNEQFF
TRBJ2-1,NA,TRBV6-2/TRBV6-3,TRBD2,TGTGCCCGCAGTCCGCGCCGACTAGCGGGTTACGATGAGCAGTTCTTC,CARSPRRLAGYDEQFF
TRBJ2-3,NA,TRBV7-2,TRBD1,TGTGCCAGCAGCCTCCTACCGGGACAGGGTAGAATTTATACGCAGTATTTT,CASSLLPGQGRIYTQYF
TRBJ2-2,few,TRBV15,NA,TGTGCCACCGGGACTCCCACCACCGGGGAGCTGTTTTTT,CATGTPTTGELFF
TRBJ2-5,NA,TRBV7-3,TRBD2,TGTGCCAGCAGCTACCCTTCTAGCGGGAGAGAGGGAGGGACCCAGTACTTC,CASSYPSSGREGGTQYF
TRBJ1-1,few,TRBV3-1/TRBV3-2,NA,TGTGCCAGCAGCCAGACTGCAGGAGGAAACACTGAAGCTTTCTTT,CASSQTAGGNTEAFF
TRBJ2-1,NA,TRBV7-9,NA,TGTGCCAGCAGCTTGTCGGGCAATGAGCAGTTCTTC,CASSLSGNEQFF
TRBJ2-1,NA,TRBV7-8,NA,TGTGCCAGCAGCTTAGGCACCAGCACTGAGCAGTTCTTC,CASSLGTSTEQFF
TRBJ2-7,NA,TRBV7-2,TRBD2,TGTGCCAGCAGTTTGGGACTAGCTGTCTACGAGCAGTACTTC,CASSLGLAVYEQYF
TRBJ2-1,NA,TRBV5-1,NA,TGCGCCAGCAGCTTGAAATTGGACAGTCCCTACAATGAGCAGTTCTTC,CASSLKLDSPYNEQFF
TRBJ2-1,NA,TRBV4-2,NA,TGTGCCAGCAGCCAAGACCCCAGCAGGCATGAGCAGTTCTTC,CASSQDPSRHEQFF
TRBJ1-5,NA,TRBV28,NA,TGTGCCAGCAGAAGACAGGACAATCAGCCCCAGCATTTT,CASRRQDNQPQHF
TRBJ2-5,NA,TRBV30,NA,TGTGCCTGGAGTGGGATAGGGGGGATACAGACCCAGTACTTC,CAWSGIGGIQTQYF